These 31 T cell receptor beta chains originate from one sample sequenced in a study of blood T cell repertoires in COVID-19. Assay: immunoSEQ multiplex PCR; the TCRdb copy retains only in-frame clones and omits some. The sample holds roughly 250,000 clones, approximately 86% seen once. The sequencing sample was made of PBMCs or T cells enriched from blood (not recorded which). The receptor source for this set is a woman aged 45-60 years who had recovered from COVID-19.

The chain carries TRBV5-6 and TRBJ2-7, with TRBD1 matching over 7 bases. Trimming at V came to 7 bases and at J to 1 base, leaving 8 bases not matched to a gene. From germline, CDR1 is SGHDT and CDR2 YYEEEE. The CDR3 extends over 14 amino acids. CDR3 amino acids: CASLSRGRSYEQYF. The CDR3 nucleotides are TGTGCCAGCCTCTCGAGGGGGCGGTCCTACGAGCAGTACTTC.

The J gene is TRBJ2-1, the V gene TRBV5-1, with D hard to call. Trimming took 0 bases from V and 3 from J, leaving 10 bases between them. From germline, CDR1 is SGHRS and CDR2 YFSETQ. This CDR3 spans 15 amino acids. The CDR3 loop is CASSLGPTYYNEQFF. Here the CDR3 DNA reads TGCGCCAGCAGCTTGGGACCGACATACTACAATGAGCAGTTCTTC. The full variable domain, completed using reference TRBV5-1 and TRBJ2-1, is KAGVTQTPRYLIKTRGQQVTLSCSPISGHRSVSWYQQTPGQGLQFLFEYFSETQRNKGNFPGRFSGRQFSNSRSEMNVSTLELGDSALYLCASSLGPTYYNEQFFGPGTRLTVL.

This chain links TRBV29-1 with TRBJ1-3; D gene unclear. The germline CDR1 and CDR2 sequences are SQVTM and ANQGSEA. This CDR3 spans 12 amino acids. V lost 6 bases and J 1 base, leaving 7 bases between the germline ends. CDR3 coding DNA: TGCAGCGTCACAGAGTCTGGAAACACCATATATTTT. As protein: CSVTESGNTIYF.

This chain links TRBV7-8 with TRBJ1-3; weak D call: TRBD1 (6 bases). Trimming removed 3 bases at V and 8 bases at J, with 14 bases between. The germline V gene has CDR1 SGHVS and CDR2 FQNEAQ. The CDR3 loop spans 14 amino acids. DNA for the CDR3: TGTGCCAGCAGCTTCCGGGTGGGGGCTGACACCATATATTTT. Translating it yields CASSFRVGADTIYF.

This chain joins TRBV30 and TRBJ1-2; weak D call: TRBD1 (5 bases). V was pared by 5 bases and J by 4 bases, with 23 bases between. Germline V gene data show CDR1 as GTSNPN and CDR2 as SVGIG (reference sequence). This CDR3 is 16 amino acids long. This CDR3 reads CAWVGTGGKIVYGYTF. DNA for the CDR3: TGTGCCTGGGTGGGGACTGGAGGGAAGATCGTCTATGGCTACACCTTC.

The chain combines TRBV7-3 with TRBJ2-1; unclear D gene. V was pared by 0 bases and J by 13 bases, with 13 bases between. The CDR3 length is 13 residues. CDR1 is SGHTA, CDR2 FQGTGA, per germline. The CDR3 DNA follows: TGTGCCAGCAGCTTAACGATCGAGCTAGAACAGTTCTTC. Protein: CASSLTIELEQFF. Full variable domain (missing parts from reference TRBV7-3 and TRBJ2-1): GAGVSQTPSNKVTEKGKYVELRCDPISGHTALYWYRQSLGQGPEFLIYFQGTGAADDSGLPNDRFFAVRPEGSVSTLKIQRTERGDSAVYLCASSLTIELEQFFGPGTRLTVL.

The CDR3 protein is CASRIGTGGGYEQYF. The CDR3 coding sequence is TGTGCCAGCAGGATAGGGACAGGGGGCGGGTACGAGCAGTACTTC. V gene TRBV6-5 combines with J gene TRBJ2-7, with 12 bases lining up with TRBD1. The CDR3 extends over 15 amino acids. CDR1 MNHEY and CDR2 SVGAGI come from the germline V gene. V shed 6 bases, J shed 4 bases, and the junction held 7 bases outside the gene matches.

This chain joins TRBV5-4 and TRBJ2-7; 7 bases match TRBD1. The CDR3 spans 15 residues. CDR1 and CDR2 from the germline V gene are SGHNT and YYREEE (reference sequence). V lost 3 bases and J lost 2; bases outside the gene matches: 8. CDR3 protein: CASSSGQEVTYEQYF. In DNA, the CDR3 is TGTGCCAGCAGCTCCGGACAGGAGGTTACCTACGAGCAGTACTTC.

This chain links TRBV5-4 with TRBJ2-5, with D possibly matching TRBD1 (5 bases). Germline V CDR1 and CDR2: SGHNT, YYREEE (reference sequence). V lost 4 bases, J lost 4 bases, and 11 bases lay in between. CDR3 length equals 13 residues. The chain's CDR3 is CASSVRAPETQYF. The CDR3 nucleotides are TGTGCCAGCAGCGTCAGGGCTCCAGAGACCCAGTACTTC.

The V gene is TRBV6-5, the J gene TRBJ1-1; TRBD1 aligns across 8 bases. Germline V lookup: CDR1 MNHEY, CDR2 SVGAGI. V gave up 6 bases and J gave up 6 bases; unmatched junction bases: 12. This CDR3 region has 15 residues. In nucleotides, the CDR3 is TGTGCCAGCAGATCACTGACAGGGGATGGAGCTGAAGCTTTCTTT. Translating gives CASRSLTGDGAEAFF.

This rearrangement joins TRBV30 to TRBJ1-5; 8 bases line up with TRBD1. V was clipped by 7 bases and J by 6 bases; unmatched bases: 5. The CDR3 sequence is 12 residues long. Germline-derived CDR1 and CDR2 are GTSNPN and SVGIG (reference sequence). The CDR3 DNA reads TGTGCCTTTGACAGGGGCGGTCAGCCCCAGCATTTT. As protein: CAFDRGGQPQHF.

This rearrangement joins TRBV6-5 to TRBJ1-2, with 7 nucleotides matching TRBD1. The germline gives CDR1 MNHEY, CDR2 SVGAGI. V was clipped by 7 bases and J by 2 bases; unmatched bases: 10. This CDR3 is 15 amino acids long. This CDR3 is CASTLGTAGNYGYTF. The CDR3 DNA is TGTGCCAGCACCTTAGGGACAGCTGGAAACTATGGCTACACCTTC.

The chain combines TRBV28 with TRBJ2-7; tentative D call: TRBD2 (6 bases). CDR3 length: 16 amino acids. Trimming pared 7 bases from V and 2 bases from J, leaving 21 bases between. Germline-derived CDR1 and CDR2 are MDHEN and SYDVKM. The CDR3 bases are TGTGCCAGCAATCTAGCCGGGGGTGGGAACGCCTACGAGCAGTACTTC. Amino acids: CASNLAGGGNAYEQYF.

The chain carries TRBV12-3 or TRBV12-4 and TRBJ1-2, with 7 positions matching TRBD1. V trimming: 6 bases; J trimming: 6 bases; junction bases outside the gene matches: 1. The CDR3 length is 11 residues. CDR3 residues: CASSTGDGYTF. DNA for the CDR3: TGTGCCAGCAGCACAGGGGATGGCTACACCTTC.

This clone was counted between two and nine times. The V and J genes are TRBV2 and TRBJ1-5, with D unclear. Per the germline V gene, CDR1 is SNHLY and CDR2 is FYNNEI. The ends were cut back, 5 bases at V and 4 bases at J, with 9 bases in the middle. The CDR3 runs 13 residues. In DNA form, the CDR3 reads TGTGCCAGCAGTCGCGGGATAAATCAGCCCCAGCATTTT. It encodes CASSRGINQPQHF.

V is TRBV7-9 and J is TRBJ2-1; D ambiguous. The V and J ends lost 7 bases and 4 bases respectively, with 14 bases between them. This CDR3 region has 14 residues. Germline lookup yields CDR1 SEHNR and CDR2 FQNEAQ (reference sequence). CDR3 region: CASNPIFTYNEQFF. In nucleotides, the CDR3 is TGTGCCAGCAATCCCATTTTTACTTACAATGAGCAGTTCTTC.

The genes are TRBV28 and TRBJ1-1; TRBD1 agrees at 9 bases. The germline V gene encodes CDR1 MDHEN and CDR2 SYDVKM. The CDR3 spans 14 residues. The ends lost 1 base at V and 11 bases at J; junction bases unmatched: 8. The CDR3 protein is CASSLLQGAKVAFF. The CDR3 DNA reads as TGTGCCAGCAGTTTATTACAGGGGGCGAAGGTGGCTTTCTTT.

Note on this clone: One end of the junction is discordant with germline, which a read error may explain. The chain links TRBV7-7 to TRBJ2-3, with D maybe TRBD1 (6 bases). Germline V lookup: CDR1 SSHAT, CDR2 FNYEAQ (reference sequence). This CDR3 spans 14 amino acids. The CDR3 spells CASSSGESTDTQYF. The CDR3 nucleotides are TGTGCTAGCAGCTCAGGGGAGAGCACAGATACGCAGTATTTT.

This chain uses TRBV7-2 with TRBJ1-3; 7 bases are shared with TRBD1. CDR3 length: 14 residues. J lost 2 bases, V lost 3 bases, and 1 base had no gene match. In germline, CDR1 is SGHTA, CDR2 FQGNSA. For the CDR3, the DNA is TGTGCCAGCAGCTTTGACAGGGCTGGAAACACCATATATTTT. Protein: CASSFDRAGNTIYF.

This clone was seen only once. The chain employs TRBV5-1 and TRBJ1-6, with 12 bases identical to TRBD1. V lost 4 bases and J lost 10; bases outside the gene matches: 3. The CDR3 is 14 residues long. CDR1 is SGHRS, CDR2 YFSETQ, per germline. The CDR3 is CASSEGQGASPLHF. CDR3 coding DNA: TGCGCCAGCAGCGAGGGACAGGGGGCATCACCCCTCCACTTT.

The chain recombines TRBV3-1 (or the pseudogene TRBV3-2) with TRBJ2-7, with 8 bases matching TRBD2. The CDR3 runs to 16 residues. V shed 3 bases and J 6 bases; nucleotides not matched to a gene: 13. Germline CDR1 reads LGHDT; CDR2 reads YNNKEL (reference sequence). The CDR3 loop is CASSHSNSGTQAEQYF. CDR3 in DNA: TGTGCCAGCAGCCACTCTAATAGCGGGACCCAGGCCGAGCAGTACTTC.

This sequence joins TRBV7-3 and TRBJ2-1; 7 bases agree with TRBD2. Germline CDR1 is SGHTA and CDR2 is FQGTGA. Trimming cost V 5 bases and J 5 bases; bases outside gene matches: 6. This CDR3 spans 14 amino acids. The CDR3 spells CASSPGAGNNEQFF. Here the CDR3 DNA reads TGTGCCAGCAGCCCCGGAGCGGGGAACAATGAGCAGTTCTTC.

V gene TRBV27 combines with J gene TRBJ2-2, with TRBD2 matching 9 bases. The CDR3 runs to 16 residues. The germline CDR1 and CDR2 sequences are MNHEY and SMNVEV (reference sequence). V was clipped by 5 bases and J by 3 bases; unmatched bases: 7. CDR3: CASSRPGGRDTGELFF. CDR3 bases: TGTGCCAGCAGTCGGCCTGGCGGGAGGGACACCGGGGAGCTGTTTTTT.

This rearrangement joins TRBV3-1 (or the pseudogene TRBV3-2) to TRBJ2-7; 11 nucleotides match TRBD1. CDR1 LGHDT and CDR2 YNNKEL come from the germline V gene (reference sequence). The CDR3 length is 15 residues. V dropped 3 bases and J dropped 4; count of bases not matched to a gene: 5. The CDR3 reads CASSHGQGASYEQYF. The CDR3 DNA is TGTGCCAGCAGCCATGGACAGGGGGCGAGTTACGAGCAGTACTTC.

The V call is TRBV29-1, the J call TRBJ2-1, with 7 bases fitting TRBD2. Germline loops: CDR1 SQVTM, CDR2 ANQGSEA. This CDR3 is 14 amino acids long. Germline trimming cut 0 bases from V and 7 bases from J; bases unmatched to any gene: 6. The CDR3 DNA sequence: TGCAGCGTTGAAGATCGGACTAGAGGGAATGAGCAGTTCTTC. Protein sequence: CSVEDRTRGNEQFF.

V is TRBV28 and J is TRBJ1-2; no clear D gene. V was clipped by 5 bases and J by 1 base, with 11 bases between them. This CDR3 contains 14 residues. Germline lookup yields CDR1 MDHEN and CDR2 SYDVKM. Here the CDR3 DNA reads TGTGCCAGCAGTACAGTAGATAGTAACTATGGCTACACCTTC. It yields the protein CASSTVDSNYGYTF.

V is TRBV15 and J is TRBJ2-3, with 7 positions matching TRBD2. The CDR3 is 15 residues long. Unmatched junction bases numbered 1, after V lost 1 base and J lost 0 bases. Germline CDR1 is LNHNV and CDR2 is YYDKDF (reference sequence). The CDR3 region is CATSRGSGSTDTQYF. In nucleotides, the CDR3 is TGTGCCACCAGCAGAGGTAGCGGGAGCACAGATACGCAGTATTTT.

The rearrangement uses TRBV6-1 and TRBJ2-4, with D hard to call. CDR3 length equals 18 residues. The germline CDR1 and CDR2 sequences are MNHNS and SASEGT. Trimming left V 0 bases short and J 0 bases short, with 15 bases between. The CDR3 sequence: CASSEAAGTNIAKNIQYF. DNA for the CDR3: TGTGCCAGCAGTGAAGCGGCAGGAACGAACATAGCCAAAAACATTCAGTACTTC.

J is TRBJ2-2 and V is TRBV14; the match to TRBD2 covers 8 bases. The V segment lost 0 bases and the J segment 4 bases; nucleotides outside the gene matches: 7. The V gene's germline CDR1 is SGHDN and CDR2 FVKESK. This CDR3 spans 17 amino acids. The CDR3 loop reads CASSQEGSGSPTGELFF. The CDR3 DNA is TGTGCCAGCAGCCAAGAGGGCAGCGGGAGCCCCACCGGGGAGCTGTTTTTT.

Here the CDR3 DNA reads TGTGCCAGAAGCTTGGGACAGCTCTATGGCTACACCTTC. The encoded protein is CARSLGQLYGYTF. The J gene is TRBJ1-2, the V gene TRBV5-3; D is possibly TRBD1 (5 bases). TRBV5-3 qualifies as an ORF whose function is uncertain. The ends were cut back, 0 bases at V and 4 bases at J, with 7 bases in the middle. This CDR3 comprises 13 residues.

The chain uses TRBV7-6 and TRBJ2-2; the match to TRBD2 covers 11 bases. The germline CDR1 and CDR2 sequences are SGHVS and FNYEAQ. CDR3 length equals 16 residues. V lost 5 bases to trimming and J lost 1 base; unmatched junction nucleotides: 3. The CDR3 reads CASSATSGKNTGELFF. The CDR3 DNA sequence: TGTGCCAGCAGCGCGACTAGCGGGAAGAACACCGGGGAGCTGTTTTTT.